This paragraph covers one T cell receptor beta chain sequence. The specificity of this receptor is unknown. Base qualities are not provided; no much larger clone lies one nucleotide away. The library relied on PCR. The sequencing machine was an Illumina HiSeq 2500. To reduce PCR and sequencing biases, unique molecular identifiers were incorporated into the TCR beta cDNA libraries. Per 1 to 10 million input T cells, 500,000 or so cDNA molecules were obtained, such that each molecule approximated one T cell. The same protocol used for the earlier healthy control dataset was applied to prepare and sequence the patient libraries. Within a given batch, samples were prepared together, multiplexed and sequenced on the same HiSeq lane. Under the source paper's analysis protocol: Raw barcoded reads were processed with MIGEC, and single-read molecular identifier groups were discarded before consensus assembly and CDR3 extraction. VDJtools was used for post-analysis of the clonotype tables, and diversity was normalized by down-sampling every dataset to the size of the smallest sample. To correct batch-related cross-sample contamination, repertoire overlap clustering matched CDR3 amino acid sequences but not nucleotide sequences. The public reads were quality trimmed at Q25 with fastp and then assembled into clones with MiXCR by TCRdb, keeping productive beta chains. For every CDR3 protein sequence, its rows merge into one entry that carries the most common genes and DNA. TCRdb, not the original authors, processed these V and J calls. The sample table records around 700,000 distinct CDR3 sequences; about 60% of these occur just once. About 11% of the sample rests with the top ten.

From the cysteine up to the phenylalanine, the CDR3 has a length of 14 residues. The only DNA kept is the CDR3, 42 bases in frame from the first base. The germline V gene supplies CDR1 SGHRS and CDR2 YFSETQ. To demonstrate the VDJtools post-analysis software, TCR beta repertoires were profiled from the peripheral blood of roughly 12 young patients with multiple sclerosis. The patients with multiple sclerosis were children and adolescents between 6 and 15 years of age. These data come from a study of post-analysis software for immune sequencing data (dated by TCRdb to between 2014 and 2017). In terms of the full investigation: Relapsing-remitting, secondary progressive and progressive-relapsing multiple sclerosis were recorded as disease courses, and subtype annotation was lacking for some patients. The multiple sclerosis patient repertoires were compared with approximately 11 previously published healthy control repertoires from donors aged about 6 to 26 years. A subset of samples was prepared in parallel using single-end sample barcoding, then pooled and co-amplified after Illumina adapter ligation.

Overall study outcomes, separate from this receptor: The multiple sclerosis patient group was slightly younger than the control group. Significantly higher frequencies in patients than in controls were found for roughly 5 TRBV segments, including TRBV5-6, TRBV5-1 and TRBV20-1. Direct clustering with F measure revealed strong co-clustering of samples prepared in the same batch, which led to a batch-effect correction. Compared with controls, multiple sclerosis patients had significantly lower normalized Chao1 diversity, a finding suggesting substantial peripheral T-cell clonal expansion.

This receptor chain uses TRBV5-1 and TRBJ2-7; 10 central nucleotides agree with TRBD1. The tail of the sequence fits TRBJ2-4 better, so the J call may be wrong. Material for sequencing was blood. The receptor comes from a girl under 10 years old with multiple sclerosis. The nucleotide sequence is TGCGCCAGCACCCGGGACAGGGGCGAGAACATTCAGTACTTC. It translates as CASTRDRGENIQYF.